This TCR beta chain was sequenced for a study of T cell repertoires and Cas9 in healthy adults. Study information: SpCas9-reactive CD4 and CD8 T cells were characterized for potency, cytotoxicity and lineage.

The CDR3 totals 13 residues. CDR1 KGHSH and CDR2 LQKENI come from the germline V gene. With 2 bases clipped from V and 8 bases from J, the junction kept 1 base outside the gene matches. TCRdb's table, derived via immunoSEQ multiplex PCR, lists solely in-frame clones and lacks some. The sample has 20,000 to 25,000 clones, 92% seen once. This clone appeared a single time. The sequenced material came from CD4+ effector T cells (CD127+, CD25-, CD137-, CD154-) from PBMCs; culture status not recorded. The TCR sequence derives from a human donor in good health. The chain combines TRBV18 with TRBJ1-4, with 8 bases that match TRBD1. The CDR3 loop is CASSPDRGEKLFF. The DNA of the CDR3 is TGTGCCAGCTCACCAGACAGGGGCGAAAAACTGTTTTTT.